The entry below describes one TCR beta chain. Its matching antigen is unknown. The data were obtained in a study of human T cells and chemical hapten exposure. Whole-study results and caveats: Counts of expanded TCRs at PT1 were positively correlated with patch test score. Donors, who had alopecia, may show an immune response that differs from healthy people's. DPC sensitization produced no change in TCRs with frequency above 1 in 1000.

Time point noted: patch test 1, 2 weeks after DPC sensitization. Treatment described: therapeutic diphenylcyclopropenone sensitization with weekly scalp DPC. Per germline, CDR1 SGHVS and CDR2 FQNEAQ. The V and J ends lost 7 bases and 6 bases, in that order; junction bases with no gene match: 18. There are 17 residues in the CDR3. The library gave individual cDNA molecules unique molecular identifiers. TCRdb called the RACE reads again in MiXCR, with one record for every CDR3 protein. This sample carries approximately 110,000 distinct CDR3 sequences, roughly 11% of them seen once, and the ten largest clones take around 3.5%.

This rearrangement joins TRBV7-8 to TRBJ2-3; 8 bases agree with TRBD2. Specimen: whole blood, collected in connection with sensitization to the hapten diphenylcyclopropenone (DPC). The source of this sequence is a woman in her forties with alopecia areata. Some clones in this sample may be carry-over from other donors' samples. This CDR3 is CASTIRPAGASGDTQYF. DNA for the CDR3: TGTGCCAGCACCATAAGACCAGCGGGAGCCTCGGGGGATACGCAGTATTTT.